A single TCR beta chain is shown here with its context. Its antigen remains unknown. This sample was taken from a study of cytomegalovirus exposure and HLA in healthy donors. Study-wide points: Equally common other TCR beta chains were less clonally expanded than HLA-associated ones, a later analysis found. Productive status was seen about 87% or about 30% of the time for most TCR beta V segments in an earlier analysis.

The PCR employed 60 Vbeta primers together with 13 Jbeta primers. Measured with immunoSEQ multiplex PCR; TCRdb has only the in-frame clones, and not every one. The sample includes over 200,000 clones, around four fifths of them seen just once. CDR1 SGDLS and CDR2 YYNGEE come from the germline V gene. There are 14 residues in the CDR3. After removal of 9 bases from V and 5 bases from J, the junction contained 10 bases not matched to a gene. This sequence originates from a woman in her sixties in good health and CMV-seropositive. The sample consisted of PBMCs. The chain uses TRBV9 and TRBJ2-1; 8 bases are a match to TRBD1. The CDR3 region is CATAQGAQDNEQFF. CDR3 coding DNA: TGTGCCACCGCGCAGGGGGCTCAGGACAATGAGCAGTTCTTC.